This entry lists 13 T cell receptor beta chains sequenced from one sample in a study of blood T cell repertoires in COVID-19. TCRdb's copy holds only in-frame clones and misses some; the assay was immunoSEQ multiplex PCR. Here the sample spans roughly 500,000 clones, more than 75% being singletons. Source material: PBMCs or T cells enriched from blood (not recorded which). The receptors originated from a woman aged 40 to 50 who had recovered from COVID-19.

V and J are TRBV19 and TRBJ2-7, with 8 bases matching TRBD1. CDR1 and CDR2 (germline): LNHDA, SQIVND (reference sequence). The CDR3 contains 14 residues. The J segment lost 2 bases and the V segment lost 6 bases, leaving 6 bases of the junction unmatched. CDR3 in DNA: TGTGCCAGTAGAACGGACAGGGCTGCCTACGAGCAGTACTTC. It codes for CASRTDRAAYEQYF.

This chain links TRBV5-4 with TRBJ2-5; D ambiguous. Per germline, CDR1 SGHNT and CDR2 YYREEE (reference sequence). The germline V and J ends were trimmed by 0 bases and 5 bases, with 5 bases remaining between them. This CDR3 is built from 12 residues. Written as DNA, the CDR3 is TGTGCCAGCAGCTTGGCTCGGGAGACCCAGTACTTC. Its translation is CASSLARETQYF.

This clone occurred a few times. The rearrangement joins TRBV12-5 to TRBJ2-3; 7 bases are shared with TRBD1. CDR1 and CDR2 (germline): LGHNT, FRNRAP. This CDR3 is built from 16 residues. With V trimmed by 6 bases and J by 2 bases, 11 bases remained unmatched. The CDR3 is CASGTPPGQLTDTQYF. The CDR3 nucleotides read TGTGCTAGTGGCACACCTCCGGGACAGCTCACAGATACGCAGTATTTT.

This clone was seen once. This chain connects TRBV5-4 to TRBJ2-1; D possibly corresponds to TRBD1 (5 bases). Germline CDR1 reads SGHNT; CDR2 reads YYREEE (reference sequence). The V end was cut by 4 bases, the J end by 10 bases, with 15 bases between. The length of the CDR3 is 13 residues. CDR3 in DNA: TGTGCCAGCAGCCCTAGACAGAATCTCGAGCAGTTCTTC. Amino acids: CASSPRQNLEQFF.

The J gene is TRBJ1-5, the V gene TRBV7-9; the D is unclear. Germline assignment: CDR1 SEHNR and CDR2 FQNEAQ (reference sequence). The CDR3 runs 17 residues. Deletions cut 8 bases from V and 2 bases from J, with 22 bases between. The DNA for the CDR3 is TGTGCCAGCTCGCCTGGACCTGGAGAGGGAGGCAATCAGCCCCAGCATTTT. It specifies CASSPGPGEGGNQPQHF. The full variable domain, in which reference TRBV7-9 and TRBJ1-5 provide the parts outside the CDR3, is DTGVSQNPRHKITKRGQNVTFRCDPISEHNRLYWYRQTLGQGPEFLTYFQNEAQLEKSRLLSDRFSAERPKGSFSTLEIQRTEQGDSAMYLCASSPGPGEGGNQPQHFGDGTRLSIL.

This rearrangement joins TRBV11-2 to TRBJ2-7, with 11 bases lining up with TRBD2. The CDR3 is 15 amino acids. V shed 4 bases and J 4 bases; nucleotides not matched to a gene: 6. Per the germline V gene, CDR1 is SGHAT and CDR2 is FQNNGV. The CDR3, as DNA: TGTGCCAGCAGCTCAACAAGACTAGCGGGATACGAGCAGTACTTC. Encoded protein: CASSSTRLAGYEQYF.

This chain connects TRBV7-8 to TRBJ2-1; 8 bases are a match to TRBD2. V was pared by 6 bases and J by 0 bases, with 4 bases of the junction left unmatched. Germline-derived CDR1 and CDR2 are SGHVS and FQNEAQ. The CDR3 sequence is 15 residues long. The CDR3 DNA sequence: TGTGCCAGCAGTTCTACTAGCGGCTCCTACAATGAGCAGTTCTTC. Translated: CASSSTSGSYNEQFF. Together with reference TRBV7-8 and TRBJ2-1, the CDR3 gives the full variable domain: GAGVSQSPRYKVAKRGQDVALRCDPISGHVSLFWYQQALGQGPEFLTYFQNEAQLDKSGLPSDRFFAERPEGSVSTLKIQRTQQEDSAVYLCASSSTSGSYNEQFFGPGTRLTVL.

V usage is TRBV27 and J usage is TRBJ1-2, with D unclear. CDR3 length: 13 residues. The V and J ends lost 2 bases and 2 bases respectively, with 6 bases between them. From germline, CDR1 is MNHEY and CDR2 SMNVEV (reference sequence). The CDR3 DNA reads as TGTGCCAGCAGTTTAAACAGAAACTATGGCTACACCTTC. It translates to CASSLNRNYGYTF.

This clone was seen a few times. The chain joins TRBV10-1 to TRBJ1-5; weak D call: TRBD1 (5 bases). Germline CDR1 and CDR2: WNHNN and SYGVQD (reference sequence). The length of the CDR3 is 12 residues. Trimming stripped 8 bases from V and 1 base from J, with 6 bases between. CDR3 DNA sequence: TGCGCCAGCGGACAAAGCAATCAGCCCCAGCATTTT. It codes for CASGQSNQPQHF.

The V call is TRBV3-1 (or the pseudogene TRBV3-2), the J call TRBJ2-7, with TRBD2 matching over 7 bases. V gave up 1 base and J gave up 4 bases; unmatched junction bases: 10. CDR1 LGHDT and CDR2 YNNKEL come from the germline V gene (reference sequence). The CDR3 runs to 16 residues. CDR3 in amino acids: CASSQVGGRRFYEQYF. The CDR3 nucleotides are TGTGCCAGCAGCCAAGTGGGAGGGAGAAGGTTTTACGAGCAGTACTTC.

The chain's CDR3 is CASSLGGTMDTEAFF. The CDR3 DNA reads as TGTGCCAGCAGCTTGGGAGGGACAATGGACACTGAAGCTTTCTTT. The chain employs TRBV5-4 and TRBJ1-1; weak D call: TRBD1 (6 bases). The germline V gene encodes CDR1 SGHNT and CDR2 YYREEE (reference sequence). The CDR3 is 15 amino acids. The germline V and J ends were trimmed by 0 bases and 3 bases, with 12 bases remaining between them.

This sequence joins TRBV6-2 or TRBV6-3 and TRBJ1-5; D is unclear. V lost 5 bases to trimming and J lost 0 bases, with 11 bases between them. The germline gives CDR1 MNHEY, CDR2 SVGEGT. This CDR3 is built from 15 residues. CDR3 coding DNA: TGTGCCAGCAGTAATAGCCCGAATAGCAATCAGCCCCAGCATTTT. It translates to CASSNSPNSNQPQHF.

This chain uses TRBV28 with TRBJ1-2, with D possibly TRBD1 on 5 matching bases. This CDR3 contains 13 residues. Germline CDR1 reads MDHEN; CDR2 reads SYDVKM. The V gene lost 6 bases and the J gene lost 8 bases, with 16 bases spanning the gap. In DNA, the CDR3 is TGTGCCAGCAGAAATCTGGGGGGAGGCGGCTACACCTTC. It yields the protein CASRNLGGGGYTF.